The 21 T cell receptor beta chains below all came from one sample that was sequenced in a study of post-analysis software for immune sequencing data. Findings and caveats of the study: Patients showed TRBV5-6, TRBV5-1 and TRBV20-1 among four to six TRBV segments more frequent than in controls.

Unique molecular identifiers were present in the TCR beta cDNA libraries. MiXCR was run by TCRdb on the PCR reads, yielding one entry per CDR3 protein. Of 750,000 to 950,000 distinct CDR3 sequences listed, roughly 50% are singletons. Their cognate antigens are unknown. Input material: blood. The receptors come from a girl under 18 with multiple sclerosis.

The rearrangement uses TRBV20-1 and TRBJ1-4; D gene uncertain. Trimming pared 2 bases from V and 8 bases from J, leaving 12 bases between. CDR1 and CDR2 (germline): DFQATT, SNEGSKA (reference sequence). This CDR3 is 13 amino acids long. CDR3 loop: CSARTRRGEKLFF. The CDR3 nucleotides are TGCAGTGCTAGAACTCGGAGAGGGGAAAAACTGTTTTTT.

The genes are TRBV5-1 and TRBJ2-7, with 8 positions matching TRBD1. Germline CDR1 is SGHRS and CDR2 is YFSETQ. The length of the CDR3 is 15 residues. V lost 4 bases to trimming and J lost 2 bases; unmatched junction nucleotides: 8. The CDR3 protein is CASSLEGTGPYEQYF. The CDR3 nucleotides read TGCGCCAGCAGCCTGGAAGGGACAGGTCCCTACGAGCAGTACTTC.

The chain employs TRBV20-1 and TRBJ2-1; 11 positions match TRBD2. Germline CDR1 is DFQATT and CDR2 is SNEGSKA (reference sequence). CDR3 length equals 19 residues. V shed 6 bases and J 8 bases; nucleotides not matched to a gene: 24. The CDR3 is CSAAAKGASGRLGSDEQFF. The CDR3 coding sequence is TGCAGTGCGGCCGCCAAAGGGGCTAGCGGGAGGTTGGGTAGTGATGAGCAGTTCTTC.

The CDR3 loop reads CASSTATSGRAINEQFF. CDR3 DNA: TGTGCCAGCAGCACGGCGACTAGCGGGAGGGCCATTAATGAGCAGTTCTTC. The chain recombines TRBV7-9 with TRBJ2-1; 14 positions agree with TRBD2. The CDR3 loop spans 17 amino acids. CDR1 SEHNR and CDR2 FQNEAQ come from the germline V gene (reference sequence). The V and J ends lost 5 bases and 7 bases, in that order; junction bases with no gene match: 10.

This clonotype was detected only a few times. The rearrangement links TRBV5-1 to TRBJ1-2; D uncertain. The V gene lost 4 bases and the J gene lost 4 bases, with 14 bases spanning the gap. Germline V CDR1 and CDR2: SGHRS, YFSETQ. The CDR3 loop spans 14 amino acids. The CDR3 region is CASSPESGSYGYTF. The CDR3 DNA reads as TGCGCCAGCAGCCCGGAGTCGGGGTCCTATGGCTACACCTTC. Combining the CDR3 with reference TRBV5-1 and TRBJ1-2 gives the whole variable domain KAGVTQTPRYLIKTRGQQVTLSCSPISGHRSVSWYQQTPGQGLQFLFEYFSETQRNKGNFPGRFSGRQFSNSRSEMNVSTLELGDSALYLCASSPESGSYGYTFGSGTRLTVV.

This clonotype was seen only once. This chain connects TRBV5-1 to TRBJ2-5, with TRBD2 matching 15 bases. The ends lost 0 bases at V and 4 bases at J; junction bases unmatched: 7. CDR1 and CDR2 from the germline V gene are SGHRS and YFSETQ. There are 18 residues in the CDR3. CDR3 sequence: CASSLAPGLAGGGETQYF. CDR3 DNA: TGCGCCAGCAGCTTGGCTCCGGGACTAGCGGGAGGAGGAGAGACCCAGTACTTC.

This chain uses TRBV12-3 or TRBV12-4 with TRBJ2-7, with TRBD1 matching 12 bases. The CDR3 totals 16 residues. Germline trimming cut 5 bases from V and 2 bases from J; bases unmatched to any gene: 7. The CDR3 bases are TGTGCCAGCAGTCCTCCGGGACAGGGGGCTCCCTACGAGCAGTACTTC. This gives the protein CASSPPGQGAPYEQYF.

This CDR3 is CSVEDRGDANEKLFF. The CDR3 DNA sequence: TGCAGCGTTGAAGATCGGGGGGACGCTAATGAAAAACTGTTTTTT. The chain is built from TRBV29-1 and TRBJ1-4; perhaps TRBD1 as D (5 bases). CDR3 length equals 15 residues. Trimming cost V 0 bases and J 3 bases, with 11 bases left between them. Germline-derived CDR1 and CDR2 are SQVTM and ANQGSEA.

This chain connects TRBV4-1 to TRBJ1-1, with D possibly matching TRBD1 (6 bases). V lost 3 bases, J lost 4 bases, and 12 bases lay in between. This CDR3 spans 14 amino acids. The germline V gene has CDR1 MGHRA and CDR2 YSYEKL. The CDR3 DNA reads as TGCGCCAGCAGCCACGTCAGGGACACCACTGAAGCTTTCTTT. It codes for CASSHVRDTTEAFF.

The chain carries TRBV28 and TRBJ2-4; D gene ambiguous. The CDR3 consists of 13 residues. Deletions cut 4 bases from V and 2 bases from J, with 6 bases between. Looked up from germline, CDR1 is MDHEN and CDR2 is SYDVKM. DNA for the CDR3: TGTGCCAGCAGTTACGGCACCAAAAACATTCAGTACTTC. Protein product: CASSYGTKNIQYF.

This sequence joins TRBV7-9 and TRBJ2-3; D not certain. The CDR3 loop spans 16 amino acids. Trimming took off 1 base at V and 2 bases at J, with 13 bases between the two ends. The germline V gene has CDR1 SEHNR and CDR2 FQNEAQ (reference sequence). The CDR3 DNA reads TGTGCCAGCAGCTTAGTTCGGCCATCTTTCACAGATACGCAGTATTTT. It encodes CASSLVRPSFTDTQYF.

The chain uses TRBV29-1 and TRBJ1-3; D may be TRBD1 (5 bases). The CDR3 sequence is 14 residues long. Germline lookup yields CDR1 SQVTM and CDR2 ANQGSEA. Trimming pared 3 bases from V and 2 bases from J, leaving 11 bases between. The CDR3 DNA reads TGCAGCGTTGACGCAGGGATGGCTGGAAACACCATATATTTT. Translating gives CSVDAGMAGNTIYF.

The J gene is TRBJ2-1, the V gene TRBV20-1; 11 bases align to TRBD2. The V segment lost 1 base and the J segment 6 bases; nucleotides outside the gene matches: 2. Germline V CDR1 and CDR2: DFQATT, SNEGSKA (reference sequence). This CDR3 spans 14 amino acids. CDR3 DNA: TGCAGTGCTAGAGTAGCGGGGGGGGTCAATGAGCAGTTCTTC. Its translation: CSARVAGGVNEQFF.

The rearrangement joins TRBV4-1 to TRBJ2-1; no reliable D call. The V and J ends lost 2 bases and 4 bases respectively, with 12 bases between them. Germline lookup yields CDR1 MGHRA and CDR2 YSYEKL. The CDR3 loop spans 15 amino acids. CDR3 in DNA: TGCGCCAGCAGCCAAATGGGCAGACTGTACAATGAGCAGTTCTTC. This gives the protein CASSQMGRLYNEQFF.

V and J are TRBV20-1 and TRBJ1-5; possible D gene TRBD1, 5 bases. CDR1 is DFQATT, CDR2 SNEGSKA, per germline (reference sequence). There are 15 residues in the CDR3. The V gene lost 1 base and the J gene lost 4 bases, with 14 bases spanning the gap. The DNA for the CDR3 is TGCAGTGCTAGAGCGAGGGGACGGACGAATCAGCCCCAGCATTTT. It translates to CSARARGRTNQPQHF.

This chain links TRBV6-6 with TRBJ2-7; D might be TRBD2 (5 bases). The CDR3 has 14 residues. Trimming took off 2 bases at V and 4 bases at J, with 12 bases between the two ends. The V gene's germline CDR1 is MNHNY and CDR2 SVGAGI (reference sequence). The CDR3 loop is CASSYTDSIYEQYF. CDR3 DNA: TGTGCCAGCAGTTACACGGACTCCATTTACGAGCAGTACTTC.

The CDR3 loop reads CASRTSGGGEQYF. DNA for the CDR3: TGTGCCAGTAGAACTAGCGGTGGCGGCGAGCAGTACTTC. V is TRBV6-1 and J is TRBJ2-4; 8 nucleotides line up with TRBD2. TRBJ2-7 matches the DNA end more closely, so the J call is doubtful. Germline CDR1 is MNHNS and CDR2 is SASEGT. The CDR3 is made up of 13 amino acids.

The genes are TRBV4-1 and TRBJ2-7; D might be TRBD1 or TRBD2, each matching 6 bases. Deletions cut 4 bases from V and 7 bases from J, with 20 bases between. The germline CDR1 and CDR2 sequences are MGHRA and YSYEKL. CDR3 length: 15 residues. The CDR3 DNA is TGCGCCAGCAGCCCGGAGCTGGGGGGCCTGAATGAGCAGTACTTC. Translated: CASSPELGGLNEQYF.

The rearrangement links TRBV10-1 to TRBJ2-7; 7 bases agree with TRBD2. V shed 0 bases, J shed 0 bases, and the junction held 8 bases outside the gene matches. The CDR3 sequence is 17 residues long. The germline gives CDR1 WNHNN, CDR2 SYGVQD (reference sequence). The CDR3 coding sequence is TGCGCCAGCAGTGAGTCGAGGAGCGGGGTGAGCTCCTACGAGCAGTACTTC. Its translation: CASSESRSGVSSYEQYF.

This clonotype was observed a handful of times. The J gene is TRBJ2-7, the V gene TRBV5-1; a weak D match, TRBD1 (6 bases). The CDR3 covers 17 residues. Germline values: CDR1 SGHRS, CDR2 YFSETQ. V was pared by 0 bases and J by 0 bases, with 16 bases between. The CDR3 bases are TGCGCCAGCAGCTTGGGCAGGGGTTCCGAGCTCTCCTACGAGCAGTACTTC. It is translated as CASSLGRGSELSYEQYF.

This sequence joins TRBV27 and TRBJ2-4; 11 nucleotides agree with TRBD2. The J call may not be correct, given that the DNA end is closer to TRBJ2-7. The CDR3 sequence is 16 residues long. The germline V gene encodes CDR1 MNHEY and CDR2 SMNVEV (reference sequence). The CDR3 nucleotides read TGTGCCAGCAGTTTTCTCGGACTAGCGGGCCCCAACGAGCAGTACTTC. Amino acid sequence: CASSFLGLAGPNEQYF.